This TCR beta chain was identified during a study of T cell changes during pregnancy in multiple sclerosis. TCRdb keeps only in-frame clones here, not all; method: immunoSEQ multiplex PCR. This table holds around 44,000 clones, about 87% found once. CDR3 length: 14 residues. CDR1 and CDR2 from the germline V gene are MNHEY and SVGAGI. Trimming took off 0 bases at V and 8 bases at J, with 11 bases between the two ends. This clone was seen just once. The receptor's source is a female donor with multiple sclerosis, enrolled in a pregnancy study. The specimen was CD4+ T cells from peripheral blood mononuclear cells, collected in the second trimester of pregnancy. The chain joins TRBV6-5 to TRBJ2-1, with a tentative D call TRBD2 (6 bases). CDR3: CASSYSGGRDEQFF. CDR3 in DNA: TGTGCCAGCAGTTACTCCGGGGGAAGGGATGAGCAGTTCTTC.